This TCR beta chain was obtained from a study of T cell changes during pregnancy in multiple sclerosis. In germline, CDR1 is ENHRY, CDR2 SYGVKD. CDR3 length: 14 residues. With V trimmed by 7 bases and J by 4 bases, 10 bases remained unmatched. TCRdb's table, derived via immunoSEQ multiplex PCR, lists solely in-frame clones and lacks some. Altogether 32,000 or so clones are present, about 90% being singletons, with the ten largest covering approximately 2.8%. This sequence was found in a female donor in good health, enrolled as a control in a pregnancy study. The sample here was CD4+ T cells from peripheral blood mononuclear cells, taken in the third trimester of pregnancy. The chain carries TRBV10-3 and TRBJ2-7, with 7 bases aligning to TRBD2. The CDR3 sequence: CAIKDSGRSYEQYF. For the CDR3, the DNA is TGTGCCATCAAAGATAGCGGGCGGTCATACGAGCAGTACTTC.